The T cell receptor (beta chain) described here comes from a study of T cells in tuberculosis. Study observations and caveats: Low-affinity CD1B-GMM tetramer-binding T cells may have been missed.

Method: immunoSEQ multiplex PCR; TCRdb's copy keeps in-frame clones and lacks some. The table lists roughly 92,000 clones, roughly 88% of them singletons, with 1.9% in the top ten. After thawing and overnight rest, PBMC were stained with GMM-loaded CD1B tetramer, viability dye and anti-CD3 for sorting. The CD1B tetramers carried C32 glucose monomycolate purified from Rhodococcus equi. The receptor was isolated from an adult woman with latent tuberculosis. Sequenced sample: CD1b-GMM tetramer-negative cells sorted from PBMCs.

The CDR3 spells CASSLVGARYGYTF. Written as DNA, the CDR3 is TGTGCCAGCAGCTTGGTGGGGGCGCGGTATGGCTACACCTTC. The chain employs TRBV7-9 and TRBJ1-2; D may be TRBD1 (6 bases). V was shortened by 3 bases and J by 5 bases, with 13 bases between the two germline ends. This CDR3 has 14 amino acids. Germline V lookup: CDR1 SEHNR, CDR2 FQNEAQ (reference sequence).